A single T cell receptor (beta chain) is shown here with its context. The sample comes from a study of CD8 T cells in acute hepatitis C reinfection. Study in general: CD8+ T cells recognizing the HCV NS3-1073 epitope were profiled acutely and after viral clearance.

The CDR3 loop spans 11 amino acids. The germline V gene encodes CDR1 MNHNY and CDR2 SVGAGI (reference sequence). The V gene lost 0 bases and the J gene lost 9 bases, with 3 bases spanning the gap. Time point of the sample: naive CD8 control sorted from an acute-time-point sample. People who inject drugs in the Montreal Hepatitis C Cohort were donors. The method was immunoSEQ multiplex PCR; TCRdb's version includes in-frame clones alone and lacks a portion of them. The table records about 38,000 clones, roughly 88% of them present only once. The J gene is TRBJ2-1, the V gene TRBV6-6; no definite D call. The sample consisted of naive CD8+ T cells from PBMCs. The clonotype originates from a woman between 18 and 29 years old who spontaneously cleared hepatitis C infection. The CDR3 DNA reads TGTGCCAGCAGTTACTCGACTGAGCAGTTCTTC. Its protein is CASSYSTEQFF.